These 25 T cell receptor beta chains were all obtained from the same sample, sequenced in a study of T cells in Graves' hyperthyroidism and ophthalmopathy. What was amplified from RNA transcripts were TCR beta CDR3 regions. RT-PCR in the first round (using the HTBI primer set) targeted the TCR CDR3. A single record per CDR3 protein comes from TCRdb applying MiXCR to the multiplex PCR reads. Among 700,000 or so distinct CDR3 sequences listed, about 15% were seen once. Sequenced input: blood. These receptors all stem from a man in his late teens or twenties with Graves' hyperthyroidism.

V usage is TRBV7-2 and J usage is TRBJ2-1; the match to TRBD2 covers 7 bases. From germline, CDR1 is SGHTA and CDR2 FQGNSA. The CDR3 covers 19 residues. V was clipped by 2 bases and J by 0 bases; unmatched bases: 13. The DNA for the CDR3 is TGTGCCAGCAGCTTACAAAGCAAGAGGAGCGGGAACTCCTACAATGAGCAGTTCTTC. Residues: CASSLQSKRSGNSYNEQFF.

This clonotype has a handful of counts. The genes are TRBV4-2 and TRBJ1-1, with D possibly TRBD1 on 5 matching bases. Per the germline V gene, CDR1 is LGHNA and CDR2 is YNFKEQ. V gave up 6 bases and J gave up 3 bases, with 14 bases separating them. CDR3 length equals 14 residues. The CDR3 is CASRVPGFDTEAFF. The CDR3 DNA sequence: TGTGCCAGCAGAGTACCAGGGTTTGACACTGAAGCTTTCTTT.

J is TRBJ1-4 and V is TRBV6-5; D remains unclear. CDR3 length equals 15 residues. Trimming removed 4 bases at V and 6 bases at J, with 15 bases between. Per the germline V gene, CDR1 is MNHEY and CDR2 is SVGAGI. CDR3: CASSLGVGSDEKLFF. CDR3 coding DNA: TGTGCCAGCAGTTTGGGAGTGGGCTCGGATGAAAAACTGTTTTTT.

This clonotype appeared many times. J is TRBJ1-1 and V is TRBV28, with D perhaps matching TRBD1 (6 bases). The CDR3 is 14 amino acids. The germline gives CDR1 MDHEN, CDR2 SYDVKM. Between the trimmed V and J ends, which lost 10 bases and 4 bases, there was a span of 19 bases. The CDR3 sequence is CATHRDGSGTEAFF. In DNA form, the CDR3 reads TGTGCCACCCACAGGGATGGGTCGGGCACTGAAGCTTTCTTT. Together with reference TRBV28 and TRBJ1-1, the CDR3 gives the full variable domain: DVKVTQSSRYLVKRTGEKVFLECVQDMDHENMFWYRQDPGLGLRLIYFSYDVKMKEKGDIPEGYSVSREKKERFSLILESASTNQTSMYLCATHRDGSGTEAFFGQGTRLTVV.

J is TRBJ1-3 and V is TRBV2; 7 bases are a match to TRBD1. The CDR3 is 14 residues long. V lost 7 bases and J lost 0; bases outside the gene matches: 3. The germline V gene has CDR1 SNHLY and CDR2 FYNNEI. The CDR3, as DNA: TGTGCCAGCAAGGGGACAGCCTCTGGAAACACCATATATTTT. Encoded protein: CASKGTASGNTIYF.

Concerning this clonotype: Its ends do not fully match the called genes, so a read error is possible. The chain couples TRBV5-1 to TRBJ1-2, with 12 nucleotides matching TRBD1. The CDR3 is 17 residues long. Per the germline V gene, CDR1 is SGHRS and CDR2 is YFSETQ. The CDR3 coding sequence is TGCGCCAGCAGCCAAGGGACAGGGGGCGCTTTTCTGTATGACTACACCTTC. Its protein product is CASSQGTGGAFLYDYTF.

This clonotype was picked up a small number of times. This sequence joins TRBV20-1 and TRBJ2-1; D assignment may be TRBD1 or TRBD2 (5 bases each). Germline V gene data show CDR1 as DFQATT and CDR2 as SNEGSKA (reference sequence). V gave up 5 bases and J gave up 0 bases, with 26 bases separating them. This CDR3 contains 19 residues. The CDR3 sequence: CSALNHFRGERGSYNEQFF. CDR3 nucleotide sequence: TGCAGTGCTCTGAACCACTTCCGTGGGGAGAGGGGCTCCTACAATGAGCAGTTCTTC.

This clonotype occurred a few times. The chain employs TRBV24-1 and TRBJ2-1; 10 bases align to TRBD2. Unmatched junction bases numbered 6, after V lost 3 bases and J lost 8 bases. Germline V gene lookup returns CDR1 KGHDR and CDR2 SFDVKD. The CDR3 extends over 15 amino acids. The CDR3 DNA is TGTGCCACCAGTGATAGCAGCGGGAGGGCCGATGAGCAGTTCTTC. Protein: CATSDSSGRADEQFF.

The chain is built from TRBV7-3 and TRBJ2-2; tentatively, D is TRBD1 or TRBD2 (5 bases each). This CDR3 has 17 amino acids. V shed 1 base and J shed 0 bases, with 12 bases lying between them. CDR1 and CDR2 from the germline V gene are SGHTA and FQGTGA. CDR3 in amino acids: CASSLNPRGPNTGELFF. In DNA form, the CDR3 reads TGTGCCAGCAGCTTAAACCCCCGGGGACCGAACACCGGGGAGCTGTTTTTT.

This clonotype appeared many times. V and J are TRBV9 and TRBJ2-7, with 10 bases aligning to TRBD1. Losses at the gene ends were 2 bases for V and 3 bases for J; bases not matched to a gene: 5. The CDR3 covers 15 residues. Germline V gene lookup returns CDR1 SGDLS and CDR2 YYNGEE. The CDR3 here is CASSVGGTGVYEQYF. The CDR3 nucleotides are TGTGCCAGCAGCGTGGGGGGGACAGGGGTCTACGAGCAGTACTTC.

This clonotype came up many times. V is TRBV3-1 and J is TRBJ2-7; possibly TRBD2 for D (6 bases). The CDR3 contains 15 residues. Germline V lookup: CDR1 LGHDT, CDR2 YNNKEL (reference sequence). V gave up 4 bases and J gave up 0 bases, with 13 bases separating them. CDR3 sequence reads: CASSPGEAGSYEQYF. DNA of the CDR3: TGTGCCAGCAGCCCGGGGGAGGCGGGCTCCTACGAGCAGTACTTC.

This clonotype appeared many times. The V gene is TRBV30, the J gene TRBJ1-6; D is possibly TRBD1 (6 bases). The CDR3 loop spans 16 amino acids. Germline V lookup: CDR1 GTSNPN, CDR2 SVGIG (reference sequence). V was pared by 3 bases and J by 0 bases, with 12 bases between. The CDR3 protein is CAWRAGEGSYNSPLHF. The CDR3 bases are TGTGCCTGGAGGGCAGGGGAAGGCTCCTATAATTCACCCCTCCACTTT. Drawing the rest from reference TRBV30 and TRBJ1-6, the complete variable domain is SQTIHQWPATLVQPVGSPLSLECTVEGTSNPNLYWYRQAAGRGLQLLFYSVGIGQISSEVPQNLSASRPQDRQFILSSKKLLLSDSGFYLCAWRAGEGSYNSPLHFGNGTRLTVT.

The chain has TRBV3-1 and TRBJ1-2, with 10 bases lining up with TRBD1. This CDR3 has 14 amino acids. V lost 5 bases to trimming and J lost 9 bases; unmatched junction nucleotides: 9. The germline gives CDR1 LGHDT, CDR2 YNNKEL (reference sequence). CDR3 loop: CASSFKTGGGSYTF. DNA for the CDR3: TGTGCCAGCAGCTTCAAGACAGGGGGCGGGAGCTACACCTTC.

This clonotype was found many times. The chain uses TRBV12-3 or TRBV12-4 and TRBJ2-5, with a tentative D call TRBD2 (6 bases). With 6 bases removed from V and 6 bases from J, the gap between germline ends came to 17 bases. The CDR3 is made up of 14 amino acids. The CDR3 spells CASRSAGWLKTQYF. The CDR3 DNA follows: TGTGCCAGCAGGAGCGCGGGATGGTTGAAGACCCAGTACTTC.

This clonotype was seen repeatedly, ten times or more. This chain uses TRBV6-1 with TRBJ2-3; D gene ambiguous. Germline CDR1 and CDR2: MNHNS and SASEGT. The length of the CDR3 is 13 residues. V lost 5 bases, J lost 6 bases, and 12 bases lay in between. CDR3 amino acids: CASSYREGDTQYF. DNA for the CDR3: TGTGCCAGCAGTTATAGAGAAGGGGATACGCAGTATTTT.

This clonotype was counted between two and nine times. Germline and junction disagree at one end, which may indicate a read error. The chain joins TRBV5-5 to TRBJ1-1; weak D call: TRBD1 (5 bases). The CDR3 runs 15 residues. The germline CDR1 and CDR2 sequences are SGHKS and YYEKEE (reference sequence). The CDR3 reads CVSSLSGGGNTEAFF. In DNA form, the CDR3 reads TGTGTCAGCAGCTTGAGTGGGGGAGGTAACACTGAAGCTTTCTTT.

The chain joins TRBV7-9 to TRBJ2-5; 7 bases map to TRBD2. This CDR3 region has 15 residues. Looked up from germline, CDR1 is SEHNR and CDR2 is FQNEAQ (reference sequence). V lost 1 base and J lost 5; bases outside the gene matches: 7. Here the CDR3 reads CASSLVRRGVETQYF. The CDR3, as DNA: TGTGCCAGCAGCTTAGTTCGACGGGGGGTGGAGACCCAGTACTTC.

The DNA of the CDR3 is TGTGCCAGCAGTGAAGCAGTGGCGGGGTATAGCAATCAGCCCCAGCATTTT. It specifies CASSEAVAGYSNQPQHF. This chain links TRBV6-1 with TRBJ1-5; D is undetermined. Germline V lookup: CDR1 MNHNS, CDR2 SASEGT. CDR3 length: 17 amino acids. Trimming pared 0 bases from V and 0 bases from J, leaving 12 bases between.

This clonotype has a count of ten or more. The rearrangement uses TRBV6-5 and TRBJ2-7; possibly TRBD2 for D (5 bases). CDR1 is MNHEY, CDR2 SVGAGI, per germline. Trimming cost V 0 bases and J 3 bases, with 9 bases left between them. The CDR3 length is 14 residues. The CDR3 region is CASSYSQRYYEQYF. CDR3 in DNA: TGTGCCAGCAGTTACTCGCAGCGGTACTACGAGCAGTACTTC.

With respect to this clonotype: Its ends do not fully match the called genes, so a read error is possible. The chain links TRBV7-6 to TRBJ2-7; unclear D gene. CDR3 length: 14 residues. CDR1 SGHVS and CDR2 FNYEAQ come from the germline V gene. In DNA form, the CDR3 reads TGTGCCAGCAGCTTAACCCAAGGCTCCGACGAGCAGTACTTC. Amino acids: CASSLTQGSDEQYF.

This clonotype has just a few counts. This chain uses TRBV7-9 with TRBJ2-3, with D unresolved. This CDR3 comprises 16 residues. V dropped 5 bases and J dropped 2 bases, with 17 bases sitting between them. The germline V gene encodes CDR1 SEHNR and CDR2 FQNEAQ (reference sequence). The DNA of the CDR3 is TGTGCCAGCAGCGGGCAGAGGTTGGGTTTCACAGATACGCAGTATTTT. It specifies CASSGQRLGFTDTQYF.

The chain is built from TRBV24-1 and TRBJ1-2, with a tentative D call TRBD1 (5 bases). This CDR3 contains 15 residues. CDR1 KGHDR and CDR2 SFDVKD come from the germline V gene. Deletions cut 3 bases from V and 4 bases from J, with 14 bases between. CDR3 amino acids: CATSDPRAGPYGYTF. The CDR3, as DNA: TGTGCCACCAGTGATCCCAGGGCAGGCCCCTATGGCTACACCTTC.

This clonotype was detected many times. The V gene is TRBV20-1, the J gene TRBJ2-7; D could derive from TRBD1 or TRBD2 (5 bases each). The CDR3 loop spans 12 amino acids. Per the germline V gene, CDR1 is DFQATT and CDR2 is SNEGSKA (reference sequence). With 4 bases removed from V and 7 bases from J, the gap between germline ends came to 14 bases. The DNA for the CDR3 is TGCAGTGCTATAGTGGGGTGGGGGGAGCAGTACTTC. Protein product: CSAIVGWGEQYF.

This rearrangement joins TRBV14 to TRBJ2-1; D ambiguous. V gave up 3 bases and J gave up 4 bases, with 10 bases separating them. The V gene's germline CDR1 is SGHDN and CDR2 FVKESK. The CDR3 runs to 14 residues. The CDR3 is CASSHHSLYNEQFF. The CDR3, as DNA: TGTGCCAGCAGCCATCACAGCTTATACAATGAGCAGTTCTTC.

There are many counts of this clonotype. This chain links TRBV20-1 with TRBJ2-1, with TRBD2 as a possible D gene (6 bases). The CDR3 totals 15 residues. V lost 0 bases, J lost 4 bases, and 13 bases lay in between. From germline, CDR1 is DFQATT and CDR2 SNEGSKA (reference sequence). CDR3 loop: CSARDWGEWYNEQFF. In nucleotides, the CDR3 is TGCAGTGCTAGAGATTGGGGGGAGTGGTACAATGAGCAGTTCTTC.